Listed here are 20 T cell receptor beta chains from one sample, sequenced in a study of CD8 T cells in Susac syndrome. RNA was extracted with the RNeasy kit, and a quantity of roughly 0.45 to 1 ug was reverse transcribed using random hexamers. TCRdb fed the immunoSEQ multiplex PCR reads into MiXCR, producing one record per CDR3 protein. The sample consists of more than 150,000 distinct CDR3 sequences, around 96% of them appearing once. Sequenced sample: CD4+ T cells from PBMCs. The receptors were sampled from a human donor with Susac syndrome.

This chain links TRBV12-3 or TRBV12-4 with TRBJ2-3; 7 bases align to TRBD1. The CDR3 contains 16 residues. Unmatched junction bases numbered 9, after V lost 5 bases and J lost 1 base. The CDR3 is CASSNRGKSGTDTQYF. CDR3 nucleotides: TGTGCCAGCAGTAACAGGGGCAAGAGCGGCACAGATACGCAGTATTTT.

The CDR3 region has the DNA TGTGCCAGCAGTTTTAGGGCAGAGCCTTACTACGAGCAGTACTTC. This gives the protein CASSFRAEPYYEQYF. The V call is TRBV12-3 or TRBV12-4, the J call TRBJ2-7; D remains ambiguous. There are 15 residues in the CDR3. V was pared by 3 bases and J by 3 bases, with 15 bases between.

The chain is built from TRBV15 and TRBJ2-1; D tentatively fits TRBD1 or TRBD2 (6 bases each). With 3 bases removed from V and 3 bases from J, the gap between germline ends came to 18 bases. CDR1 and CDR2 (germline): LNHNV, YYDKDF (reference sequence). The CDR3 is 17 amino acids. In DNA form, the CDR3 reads TGTGCCACCAGCAGTTCGAAGGGGGGACGTTTCTACAATGAGCAGTTCTTC. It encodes CATSSSKGGRFYNEQFF.

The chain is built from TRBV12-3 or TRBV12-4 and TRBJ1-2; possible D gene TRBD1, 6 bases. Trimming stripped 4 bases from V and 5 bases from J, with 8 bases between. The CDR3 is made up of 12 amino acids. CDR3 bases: TGTGCCAGCAGTTCACAGGGTTATGGCTACACCTTC. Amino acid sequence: CASSSQGYGYTF.

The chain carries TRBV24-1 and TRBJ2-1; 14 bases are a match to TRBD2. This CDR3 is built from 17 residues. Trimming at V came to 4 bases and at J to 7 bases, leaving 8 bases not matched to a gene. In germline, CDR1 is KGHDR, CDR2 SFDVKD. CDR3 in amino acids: CATSDTPGLAGGNEQFF. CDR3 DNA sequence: TGTGCCACCAGTGACACTCCTGGACTAGCGGGGGGAAATGAGCAGTTCTTC.

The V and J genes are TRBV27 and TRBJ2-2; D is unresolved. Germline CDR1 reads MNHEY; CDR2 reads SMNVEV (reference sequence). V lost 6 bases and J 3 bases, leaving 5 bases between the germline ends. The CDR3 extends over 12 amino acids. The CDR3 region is CASSHDTGELFF. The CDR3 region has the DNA TGTGCCAGCAGCCATGACACCGGGGAGCTGTTTTTT.

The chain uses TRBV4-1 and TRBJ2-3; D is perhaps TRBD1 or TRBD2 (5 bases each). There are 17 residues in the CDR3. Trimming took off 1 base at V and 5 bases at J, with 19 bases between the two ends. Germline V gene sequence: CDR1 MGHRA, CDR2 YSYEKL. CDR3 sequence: CASSQVFRGAGVDTQYF. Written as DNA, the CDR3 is TGCGCCAGCAGCCAAGTCTTTAGGGGAGCTGGCGTAGATACGCAGTATTTT.

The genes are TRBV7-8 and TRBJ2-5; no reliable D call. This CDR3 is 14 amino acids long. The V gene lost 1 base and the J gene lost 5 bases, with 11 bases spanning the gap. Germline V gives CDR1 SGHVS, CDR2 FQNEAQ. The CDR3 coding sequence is TGTGCCAGCAGCTTAGGCCGGGCGGACGAGACCCAGTACTTC. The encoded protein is CASSLGRADETQYF.

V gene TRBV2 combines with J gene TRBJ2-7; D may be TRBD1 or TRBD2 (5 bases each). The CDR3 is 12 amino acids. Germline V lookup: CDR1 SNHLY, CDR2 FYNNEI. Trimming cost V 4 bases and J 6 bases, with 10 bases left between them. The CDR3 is CASSVSGSEQYF. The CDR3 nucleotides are TGTGCCAGCAGTGTGTCAGGGAGCGAGCAGTACTTC.

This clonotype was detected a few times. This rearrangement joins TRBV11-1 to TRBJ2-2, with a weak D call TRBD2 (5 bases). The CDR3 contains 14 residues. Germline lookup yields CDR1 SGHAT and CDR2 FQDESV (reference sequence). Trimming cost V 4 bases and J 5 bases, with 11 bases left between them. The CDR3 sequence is CASSSYRGTGELFF. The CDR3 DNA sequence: TGTGCCAGCAGCTCCTACCGGGGTACCGGGGAGCTGTTTTTT. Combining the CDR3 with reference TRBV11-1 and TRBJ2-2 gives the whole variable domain EAEVAQSPRYKITEKSQAVAFWCDPISGHATLYWYRQILGQGPELLVQFQDESVVDDSQLPKDRFSAERLKGVDSTLKIQPAELGDSAMYLCASSSYRGTGELFFGEGSRLTVL.

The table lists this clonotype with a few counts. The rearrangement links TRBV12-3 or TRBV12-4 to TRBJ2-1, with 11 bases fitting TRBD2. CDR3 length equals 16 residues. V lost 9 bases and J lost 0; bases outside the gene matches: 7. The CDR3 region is CASSLSGGASYNEQFF. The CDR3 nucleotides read TGTGCCAGTTCACTTAGCGGGGGGGCCTCCTACAATGAGCAGTTCTTC.

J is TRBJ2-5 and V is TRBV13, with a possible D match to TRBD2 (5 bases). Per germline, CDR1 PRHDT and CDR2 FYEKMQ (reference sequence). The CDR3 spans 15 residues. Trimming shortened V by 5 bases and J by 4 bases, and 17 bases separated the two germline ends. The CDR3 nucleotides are TGTGCCAGCAGCCCGCGGGCGGGCTTGGGAGAGACCCAGTACTTC. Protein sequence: CASSPRAGLGETQYF.

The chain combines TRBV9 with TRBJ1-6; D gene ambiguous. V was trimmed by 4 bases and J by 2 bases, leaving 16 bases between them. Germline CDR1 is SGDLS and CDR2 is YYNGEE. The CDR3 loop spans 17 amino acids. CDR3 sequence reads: CASSSEGGSTYNSPLHF. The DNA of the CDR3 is TGTGCCAGCAGCTCCGAAGGTGGGAGCACCTATAATTCACCCCTCCACTTT.

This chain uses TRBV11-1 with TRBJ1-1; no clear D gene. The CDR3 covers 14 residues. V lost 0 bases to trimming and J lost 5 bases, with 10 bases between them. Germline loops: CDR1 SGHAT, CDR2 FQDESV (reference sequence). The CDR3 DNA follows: TGTGCCAGCAGCTTAGCGCGGGGTGGGACTGAAGCTTTCTTT. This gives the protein CASSLARGGTEAFF.

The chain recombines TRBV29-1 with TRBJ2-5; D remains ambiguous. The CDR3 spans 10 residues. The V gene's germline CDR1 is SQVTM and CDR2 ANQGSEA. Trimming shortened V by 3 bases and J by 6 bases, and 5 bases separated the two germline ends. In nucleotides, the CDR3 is TGCAGCGTTGAGATTCAGACCCAGTACTTC. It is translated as CSVEIQTQYF.

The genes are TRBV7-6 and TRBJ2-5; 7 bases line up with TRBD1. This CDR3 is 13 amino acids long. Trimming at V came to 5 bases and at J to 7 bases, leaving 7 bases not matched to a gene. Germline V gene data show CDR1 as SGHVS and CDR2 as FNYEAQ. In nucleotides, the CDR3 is TGTGCCAGCAGCCGCCAGGGGGAAGGGACCCAGTACTTC. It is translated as CASSRQGEGTQYF.

CDR3 amino acids: CASSFGQPYSNQPQHF. The CDR3 DNA reads as TGTGCCAGCAGCTTTGGACAGCCTTATAGCAATCAGCCCCAGCATTTT. The rearrangement links TRBV28 to TRBJ1-5; D is possibly TRBD1 (6 bases). The CDR3 extends over 16 amino acids. Trimming stripped 6 bases from V and 0 bases from J, with 15 bases between. In germline, CDR1 is MDHEN, CDR2 SYDVKM. The entire variable domain, with the rest obtained from reference TRBV28 and TRBJ1-5, is as follows: DVKVTQSSRYLVKRTGEKVFLECVQDMDHENMFWYRQDPGLGLRLIYFSYDVKMKEKGDIPEGYSVSREKKERFSLILESASTNQTSMYLCASSFGQPYSNQPQHFGDGTRLSIL.

This chain's CDR3 is CASSLTRQRISEQYF. The CDR3 DNA reads as TGTGCCAGCAGCTTGACCCGACAGAGGATTTCCGAGCAGTACTTC. The chain combines TRBV5-6 with TRBJ2-7, with D maybe TRBD1 (5 bases). The CDR3 consists of 15 residues. Germline assignment: CDR1 SGHDT and CDR2 YYEEEE. Trimming cost V 1 base and J 6 bases, with 17 bases left between them.

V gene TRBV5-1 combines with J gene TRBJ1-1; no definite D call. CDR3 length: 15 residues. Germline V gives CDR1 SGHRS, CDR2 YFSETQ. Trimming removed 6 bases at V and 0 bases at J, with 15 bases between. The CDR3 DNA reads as TGCGCCAGCACGACGAACAGCGCCATGAACACTGAAGCTTTCTTT. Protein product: CASTTNSAMNTEAFF.

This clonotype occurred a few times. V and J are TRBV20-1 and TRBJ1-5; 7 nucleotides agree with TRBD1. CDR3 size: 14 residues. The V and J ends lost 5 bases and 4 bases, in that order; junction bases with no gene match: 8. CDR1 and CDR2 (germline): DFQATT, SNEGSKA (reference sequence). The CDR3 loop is CSASRQGRNQPQHF. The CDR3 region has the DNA TGCAGTGCTTCTCGACAGGGACGAAATCAGCCCCAGCATTTT.